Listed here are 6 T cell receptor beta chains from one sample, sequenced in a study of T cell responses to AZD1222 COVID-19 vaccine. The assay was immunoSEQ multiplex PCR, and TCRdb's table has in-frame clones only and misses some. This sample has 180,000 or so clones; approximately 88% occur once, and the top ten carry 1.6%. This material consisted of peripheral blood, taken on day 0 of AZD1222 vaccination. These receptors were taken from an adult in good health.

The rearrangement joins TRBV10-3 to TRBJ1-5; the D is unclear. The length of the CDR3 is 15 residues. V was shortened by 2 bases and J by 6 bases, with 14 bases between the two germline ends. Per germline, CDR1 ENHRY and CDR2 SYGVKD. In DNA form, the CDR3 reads TGTGCCATCAGTGAGGGACTTGAAGGTGGTCAGCCCCAGCATTTT. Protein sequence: CAISEGLEGGQPQHF.

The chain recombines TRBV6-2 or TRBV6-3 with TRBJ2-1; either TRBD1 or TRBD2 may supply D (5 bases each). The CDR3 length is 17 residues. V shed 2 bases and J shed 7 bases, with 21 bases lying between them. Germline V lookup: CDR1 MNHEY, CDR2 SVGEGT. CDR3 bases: TGTGCCAGCAGTTACACCGAAACCGGGACGGCCTCTAATGAGCAGTTCTTC. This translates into CASSYTETGTASNEQFF.

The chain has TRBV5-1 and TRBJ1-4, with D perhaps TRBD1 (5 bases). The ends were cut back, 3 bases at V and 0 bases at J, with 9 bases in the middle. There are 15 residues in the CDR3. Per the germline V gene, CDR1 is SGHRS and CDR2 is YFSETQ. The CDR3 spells CASSSGGATNEKLFF. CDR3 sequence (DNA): TGCGCCAGCAGCTCCGGGGGGGCAACTAATGAAAAACTGTTTTTT.

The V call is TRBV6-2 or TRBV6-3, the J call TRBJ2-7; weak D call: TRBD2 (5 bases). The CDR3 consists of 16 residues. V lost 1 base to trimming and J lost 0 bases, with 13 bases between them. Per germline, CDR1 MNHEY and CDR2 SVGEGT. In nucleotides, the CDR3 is TGTGCCAGCAGTTACTATGCCGGCGGGCTCTCCTACGAGCAGTACTTC. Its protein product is CASSYYAGGLSYEQYF.

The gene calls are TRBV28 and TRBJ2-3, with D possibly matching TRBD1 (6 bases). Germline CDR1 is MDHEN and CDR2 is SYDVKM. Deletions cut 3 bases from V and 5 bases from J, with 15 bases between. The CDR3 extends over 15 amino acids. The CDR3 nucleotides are TGTGCCAGCAGTTTCGTAGGGGGTCTGGTAGATACGCAGTATTTT. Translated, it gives CASSFVGGLVDTQYF.

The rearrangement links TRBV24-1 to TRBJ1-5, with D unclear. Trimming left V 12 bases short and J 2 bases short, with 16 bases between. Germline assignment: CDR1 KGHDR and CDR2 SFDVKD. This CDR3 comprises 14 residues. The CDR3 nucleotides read TGTGCCCCGAGGAGTCGGGTTGGCAATCAGCCCCAGCATTTT. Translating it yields CAPRSRVGNQPQHF.